This T cell receptor beta chain derives from a study of Ad26.COV2.S vaccination and SARS-CoV-2 variants (dated by TCRdb to about 2021). Turning to the overall study: Donors in the vaccine arm were drawn from COV1001, a multicentre, randomized, double-blind, placebo-controlled phase I-IIa trial testing Ad26.COV2.S in healthy adults. Investigators did not know the trial group allocation while performing experiments and assessing outcomes. A total of about 30 samples were included in the TCR-sequenced set, comprising around 19 Ad26.COV2.S vaccine recipients, 5 placebo recipients and 8 SARS-CoV-2 convalescent individuals. Ad26.COV2.S was given intramuscularly at 5x10^10 or 1x10^11 viral particles, as a single shot or as two shots 56 days apart. Sequencing of the TCRbeta repertoire served to evaluate the specificity and breadth of SARS-CoV-2-reactive T cell receptors following Ad26.COV2.S vaccination. Trial participants were randomized into five groups of five, in which low-dose or high-dose Ad26.COV2.S was given once or twice, or placebo was given on both occasions. Overall results and qualifications from the work: Vaccine and placebo recipients had similar non-spike TCR breadth, a finding consistent with the vaccine containing only spike. Spike-specific TCR breadth was higher in Ad26.COV2.S recipients than in placebo recipients (P = 0.0014). According to the authors, total T cell responses may have been underestimated by the TCR breadth and depth analyses. After vaccination, substantial breadth of spike-specific CD8+ and CD4+ T cell responses was reported. Comparing responses between vaccine doses or regimens was not something the study was powered to do.

Reading the label with the study, this specimen's treatment or condition is: around 19 received Ad26.COV2.S at low or high dose, single or two shots; about 5 received placebo; per-sample allocation not given. For vaccine and placebo recipients, repertoires were sequenced using samples collected on day 63 after the first injection. Between 29 July and 7 August 2020, Cohort 1b enrolled 20 to 30 adults aged 18-55 years at one site in Boston, USA. As a vaccine, Ad26.COV2.S was a replication-incompetent adenovirus type 26 vector that expressed a prefusion-stabilized SARS-CoV-2 spike protein derived from the original Wuhan strain. A remark on this clone: Its antigen remains undetermined. There are no base qualities to consult, and no much larger clone falls within one base.

The immunoSEQ Assay was the method used to sequence TCRbeta CDR3 regions. After extraction, genomic DNA underwent amplification by bias-controlled multiplex PCR, followed by high-throughput sequencing. Per the source publication's procedure: To quantify the absolute abundance of every unique TCRbeta CDR3 region, sequences were collapsed and filtered. T cell fraction was estimated by normalizing TCRbeta template counts to usable DNA, with usable DNA measured through amplification of reference genes found in all nucleated cells. Repertoire TCRs were annotated as SARS-CoV-2-specific by exact matching of V gene, CDR3 amino acid sequence and J gene to a known reactive TCR set. MIRA supplied the reference SARS-CoV-2 TCR set, which was filtered for enrichment in COVID-19-positive ImmuneCODE repertoires so that public or cross-reactive TCRs were removed. Based on the MIRA antigens, annotated TCRs were further analysed at the level of specific ORF or position within ORF. Depth was the summed frequency of annotated unique rearrangements, while breadth was defined as annotated unique rearrangements over total unique productive rearrangements. Group comparisons of TCR breadth used two-sided Wilcoxon rank-sum tests. The table comes from immuneACCESS by way of TCRdb, which keeps in-frame sequences with V and J called. Part of the clones is missing from these tables; in studies checked, under half for an unresolved V gene and the rest for unknown reasons. Clone size and V and J calls were adopted from that table, with D and trimming inferred from the DNA. For this sample there are 510,000 or so clones; roughly 85% appear just once. 10% to 15% of the sample rests with the top ten.

The germline V gene specifies SGDLS as CDR1 and YYNGEE as CDR2. CDR3 length: 18 amino acids, cysteine to phenylalanine. The kept DNA is CDR3 alone, 54 bases in frame from the first base. Trimming leaves V shorter by 5 bases and J shorter by 5 bases, with the junction holding 20 bases beyond the gene matches. The rearranged segments are TRBV9 and TRBJ2-5; 8 nucleotides in the junction match TRBD1. The sample consisted of peripheral blood, taken in a trial of Ad26.COV2.S vaccine versus placebo. This TCR was sampled from a person aged 18 to 59 who received the Ad26.COV2.S COVID-19 vaccine or a placebo. The sequenced DNA is TGTGCCAGCAGAGAAAAGGGACAGGTACCAAGAGACCCGGAGACCCAGTACTTC. Protein translation: CASREKGQVPRDPETQYF. This CDR3, with the reference TRBV9 and TRBJ2-5 proteins standing in past its ends, gives the full variable domain DSGVTQTPKHLITATGQRVTLRCSPRSGDLSVYWYQQSLDQGLQFLIQYYNGEERAKGNILERFSAQQFPDLHSELNLSSLELGDSALYFCASREKGQVPRDPETQYFGPGTRLLVL.